A single sample is the source of the 6 T cell receptor beta chains below, sequenced in a study of shared clonotypes between healthy human individuals. Sequencing used immunoSEQ multiplex PCR; TCRdb keeps in-frame clones, though not all of them. The data contain roughly 1,600,000 clones, approximately 98.5% of them seen just once; the ten biggest clones take up around 0.38%. Sequenced: naive CD4+ T cells sorted from blood. The subset here: CD45RA+ positively selected. These receptors all come from a man aged 30 to 39 in good health.

In the case of this clone: The sample carries other DNA sequences with the same CDR3. This chain joins TRBV9 and TRBJ2-7, with D perhaps matching TRBD1 or TRBD2 (5 bases each). There are 14 residues in the CDR3. Germline lookup yields CDR1 SGDLS and CDR2 YYNGEE. V was shortened by 1 base and J by 0 bases, with 8 bases between the two germline ends. The CDR3 sequence: CASSVTGASYEQYF. The CDR3 DNA is TGTGCCAGCAGCGTAACCGGGGCCTCCTACGAGCAGTACTTC.

The chain recombines TRBV7-9 with TRBJ1-1; 8 nucleotides agree with TRBD1. J lost 0 bases, V lost 5 bases, and 8 bases had no gene match. CDR1 is SEHNR, CDR2 FQNEAQ, per germline (reference sequence). This CDR3 is 16 amino acids long. The CDR3: CASSLGQGWVNTEAFF. The CDR3 nucleotides are TGTGCCAGCAGCCTCGGACAGGGTTGGGTGAACACTGAAGCTTTCTTT.

The chain has TRBV7-9 and TRBJ2-1, with D tentatively TRBD2 (7 bases). Between the trimmed V and J ends, which lost 5 bases and 5 bases, there was a span of 19 bases. The CDR3 covers 16 residues. The germline gives CDR1 SEHNR, CDR2 FQNEAQ (reference sequence). The CDR3 protein is CASSQGPSGGDNEQFF. The CDR3 region has the DNA TGTGCCAGCAGCCAGGGGCCTAGCGGAGGAGACAATGAGCAGTTCTTC.

This clone was observed once. The chain couples TRBV11-2 to TRBJ2-3; a weak D match, TRBD2 (6 bases). The germline V gene encodes CDR1 SGHAT and CDR2 FQNNGV. The CDR3 extends over 16 amino acids. V was clipped by 5 bases and J by 0 bases, with 15 bases between them. The CDR3 sequence: CASSLVGGASTDTQYF. In DNA, the CDR3 is TGTGCCAGCAGCCTCGTCGGCGGGGCGAGCACAGATACGCAGTATTTT.

The V and J genes are TRBV4-3 and TRBJ2-7; D ambiguous. The CDR3 length is 13 residues. Trimming shortened V by 1 base and J by 7 bases, and 11 bases separated the two germline ends. The germline V gene encodes CDR1 LGHNA and CDR2 YSLEER. The DNA of the CDR3 is TGCGCCAGCAGCCAAGGACCCCTGGATGAGCAGTACTTC. Amino acid sequence: CASSQGPLDEQYF.

This clone was recorded once. The CDR3 DNA sequence: TGTGCCAGCAGCTTGCCGTCGGAGGGATCGTTTGGCTACACCTTC. Protein: CASSLPSEGSFGYTF. V usage is TRBV5-4 and J usage is TRBJ1-2; the D is unclear. Germline CDR1 is SGHNT and CDR2 is YYREEE (reference sequence). This CDR3 has 15 residues. Trimming removed 1 base at V and 7 bases at J, with 17 bases between.